Following are 15 T cell receptor beta chains from one sample sequenced in a study of cytotoxic CD8 clonotypes in ibrutinib-treated CLL. Using immunoSEQ multiplex PCR, the repertoire was profiled, and TCRdb retains in-frame clones only, with some absent. The repertoire holds fewer than 200,000 clones, with 84% as singletons. Sequenced here: PBMCs, sampled after 24 months of ibrutinib treatment. All receptors come from a human donor with chronic lymphocytic leukemia.

The chain employs TRBV4-2 and TRBJ1-2, with unresolved D. Between the trimmed V and J ends, which lost 0 bases and 2 bases, there was a span of 4 bases. Germline V gives CDR1 LGHNA, CDR2 YNFKEQ. The CDR3 runs 13 residues. CDR3 DNA: TGTGCCAGCAGCCAAGAAGGGAACTATGGCTACACCTTC. Residues: CASSQEGNYGYTF.

CDR3 in DNA: TGTGCCAGCAAACTTACCGACAGCGAGTACTACGAGCAGTACTTC. Translation: CASKLTDSEYYEQYF. The chain links TRBV7-8 to TRBJ2-7; D is perhaps TRBD1 (5 bases). Between the trimmed V and J ends, which lost 7 bases and 3 bases, there was a span of 19 bases. Germline CDR1 is SGHVS and CDR2 is FQNEAQ. The CDR3 is 15 residues long.

This clone was observed once. V gene TRBV5-8 combines with J gene TRBJ1-2; TRBD1 aligns across 10 bases. Trimming took 3 bases from V and 2 from J; bases not matched to a gene: 7. Germline loops: CDR1 SGHTS, CDR2 YDEGEE. The CDR3 has 16 residues. As DNA, the CDR3 is TGTGCCAGCAGCTCGGGGGACAGGGGACTCAACTATGGCTACACCTTC. Protein product: CASSSGDRGLNYGYTF.

This sequence joins TRBV18 and TRBJ1-1; the D is unclear. With 3 bases removed from V and 5 bases from J, the gap between germline ends came to 10 bases. This CDR3 spans 13 amino acids. Germline V gives CDR1 KGHSH, CDR2 LQKENI. The CDR3 sequence is CASSPNQRTEAFF. The CDR3 DNA sequence: TGTGCCAGCTCACCTAATCAGAGGACTGAAGCTTTCTTT.

The sample holds one count of this clone. The J gene is TRBJ2-1, the V gene TRBV30, with TRBD1 matching 8 bases. The CDR3 is 17 amino acids. Unmatched junction bases numbered 9, after V lost 1 base and J lost 1 base. The V gene's germline CDR1 is GTSNPN and CDR2 SVGIG (reference sequence). The CDR3 nucleotides are TGTGCCTGGAGTGGATCTCGGACAGGGAGATCCTACAATGAGCAGTTCTTC. Translated, it gives CAWSGSRTGRSYNEQFF.

The gene calls are TRBV7-3 and TRBJ2-3; D is ambiguous. V was clipped by 0 bases and J by 2 bases, with 9 bases between them. The CDR3 is made up of 15 amino acids. The germline V gene encodes CDR1 SGHTA and CDR2 FQGTGA. CDR3 amino acids: CASSLTKDLTDTQYF. CDR3 coding DNA: TGTGCCAGCAGCTTAACAAAGGATCTCACAGATACGCAGTATTTT.

CDR3 sequence: CASSLEVPSRNEQFF. The CDR3 DNA follows: TGTGCCAGCAGCTTAGAGGTTCCGTCACGCAATGAGCAGTTCTTC. The rearrangement joins TRBV7-9 to TRBJ2-1; no firm D call. The CDR3 spans 15 residues. Trimming removed 1 base from V and 6 bases from J, with 13 bases in between. Germline V gene sequence: CDR1 SEHNR, CDR2 FQNEAQ (reference sequence).

The genes are TRBV7-3 and TRBJ1-1; 7 bases fit TRBD1. CDR1 and CDR2 (germline): SGHTA, FQGTGA. This CDR3 is 15 amino acids long. Trimming cost V 5 bases and J 1 base; bases outside gene matches: 7. Here the CDR3 DNA reads TGTGCCAGCAGCGATTGGGACAGCCAGAACACTGAAGCTTTCTTT. Translating it yields CASSDWDSQNTEAFF. The complete variable domain, with remaining parts taken from reference TRBV7-3 and TRBJ1-1, reads GAGVSQTPSNKVTEKGKYVELRCDPISGHTALYWYRQSLGQGPEFLIYFQGTGAADDSGLPNDRFFAVRPEGSVSTLKIQRTERGDSAVYLCASSDWDSQNTEAFFGQGTRLTVV.

A word on this clone: One end of the junction fails to match germline, which may point to a read error. The J gene is TRBJ2-3, the V gene TRBV20-1; the match to TRBD2 covers 8 bases. The CDR3 is 11 residues long. From germline, CDR1 is DFQATT and CDR2 SNEGSKA (reference sequence). The CDR3: CSASTGTRRNF. The DNA for the CDR3 is TGCAGTGCTAGTACCGGGACTAGGAGGAATTTT.

This clone was picked up a small number of times. CDR3 region: CASSPVSYGYTF. In DNA form, the CDR3 reads TGTGCCAGCAGTCCAGTATCTTATGGCTACACCTTC. V and J are TRBV28 and TRBJ1-2; D is uncertain. Germline V gives CDR1 MDHEN, CDR2 SYDVKM. The CDR3 is 12 amino acids. The V and J ends lost 5 bases and 5 bases respectively, with 9 bases between them.

The rearrangement uses TRBV11-3 and TRBJ2-5; D might be TRBD1 (6 bases). Per the germline V gene, CDR1 is SGHNT and CDR2 is YENEEA. CDR3 length equals 14 residues. V was cut by 3 bases and J by 5 bases, with 13 bases left in between. The CDR3 protein is CASSFQGLEETQYF. The CDR3 nucleotides are TGTGCCAGCAGCTTTCAGGGGCTTGAGGAGACCCAGTACTTC.

The V call is TRBV7-6, the J call TRBJ2-7, with D possibly matching TRBD2 (6 bases). The V end lost 4 bases, the J end lost 4 bases, and 11 bases lay between the germline ends. The V gene's germline CDR1 is SGHVS and CDR2 FNYEAQ. The CDR3 has 13 residues. For the CDR3, the DNA is TGTGCCAGCAGCTACGGACTAACTTACGAGCAGTACTTC. Its translation is CASSYGLTYEQYF.

This rearrangement joins TRBV7-9 to TRBJ1-1; 7 bases agree with TRBD1. The junction had 7 bases not matched to a gene; V was cut back by 4 bases and J by 5 bases. The V gene's germline CDR1 is SEHNR and CDR2 FQNEAQ (reference sequence). The length of the CDR3 is 14 residues. The CDR3 DNA sequence: TGTGCCAGCAGCTCGTACAGGGGCCGAACTGAAGCTTTCTTT. This translates into CASSSYRGRTEAFF.

The chain combines TRBV9 with TRBJ1-3; D not resolved. Germline V lookup: CDR1 SGDLS, CDR2 YYNGEE. V gave up 0 bases and J gave up 0 bases, with 10 bases separating them. The CDR3 is 16 amino acids. CDR3 sequence: CASSVGQIHSGNTIYF. CDR3 sequence (DNA): TGTGCCAGCAGCGTAGGGCAGATCCACTCTGGAAACACCATATATTTT.

The chain is built from TRBV7-9 and TRBJ2-7; 7 bases agree with TRBD2. The CDR3 runs 17 residues. Trimming at V came to 5 bases and at J to 2 bases, leaving 15 bases not matched to a gene. Per the germline V gene, CDR1 is SEHNR and CDR2 is FQNEAQ (reference sequence). The CDR3 nucleotides read TGTGCCAGCAGCCCTCGTGGTGCGGGGGTTGGTACCTACGAGCAGTACTTC. Translation: CASSPRGAGVGTYEQYF.